The clone carrying this TCR beta chain was picked up a small number of times. The antigen remains undetermined. This specimen comes from a study of beta chain features in type 1 diabetes. The single heparinised draw taken from each donor contained 90 to 150 mL of blood on average. Each population that was sorted was more than 98% pure. Points from the study as a whole: Fewer insertions but more deletions were seen at VDJ junctions in type 1 diabetes patients. The analysis here could not establish whether HLA type shapes TCRB rearrangement.

Germline CDR1 is SEHNR and CDR2 is FQNEAQ (reference sequence). This CDR3 spans 15 amino acids. The junction had 4 bases not matched to a gene; V was cut back by 5 bases and J by 5 bases. Sequenced material consisted of expressed TCRB transcripts (all of the isolated RNA was reverse transcribed). The protocol was immunoSEQ multiplex PCR, while the TCRdb copy is restricted to in-frame clones and leaves out a portion. The data contain 400,000 to 500,000 clones, about 15% of them singletons. Sequencing input: naive CD4+ T cells from blood. This TCR was sampled from a man aged 25-45 years in good health. This chain uses TRBV7-9 with TRBJ2-1; 12 positions agree with TRBD2. CDR3 sequence (DNA): TGTGCCAGCAGCCTGACTAGCGGGGGAGACAATGAGCAGTTCTTC. The encoded protein is CASSLTSGGDNEQFF.